This record covers a single T cell receptor beta chain. The antigen is undetermined. This sample was included in a study of cytomegalovirus exposure and HLA in healthy donors. In germline, CDR1 is SGHTA, CDR2 FQGTGA. V dropped 5 bases and J dropped 7; count of bases not matched to a gene: 6. This CDR3 has 14 residues. Findings of the study overall: Rarity characterized most TCR sequences, yet some public TCRs appeared in many donors.

Both 60 Vbeta primers and 13 Jbeta primers went into the PCR. Measured with immunoSEQ multiplex PCR; TCRdb has only the in-frame clones, and not every one. The table shows fewer than 350,000 clones, with 70% to 90% occurring only once. Material for sequencing was PBMCs. The chain employs TRBV7-3 and TRBJ2-1; TRBD1 aligns across 9 bases. The TCR sequence derives from a woman under 30 in good health and CMV-seronegative. CDR3 sequence: CASSKRGTGNEQFF. The CDR3 bases are TGTGCCAGCAGCAAAAGAGGGACAGGGAATGAGCAGTTCTTC.